The 17 T cell receptor beta chains below come from one sample, sequenced in a study of shared clonotypes between healthy human individuals. Terminally differentiated effector memory CD45RA+ cells were excluded by CCR7 positive selection of CD45RO-negative cells. The protocol was immunoSEQ multiplex PCR, while the TCRdb copy is restricted to in-frame clones and leaves out a portion. Of around 640,000 clones in the sample, about 96% were seen once. Specimen: naive CD8+ T cells sorted from blood. These receptors were collected from a young woman in good health.

V is TRBV28 and J is TRBJ2-3; 10 bases fit TRBD2. This CDR3 region has 20 residues. Germline-derived CDR1 and CDR2 are MDHEN and SYDVKM. V lost 2 bases, J lost 4 bases, and 18 bases stayed unmatched. CDR3 in amino acids: CASSLILPGSSSGSPDTQYF. CDR3 DNA: TGTGCCAGCAGTTTAATACTACCTGGGTCGTCTAGCGGGAGTCCAGATACGCAGTATTTT.

The V and J genes are TRBV5-1 and TRBJ1-1; D gene ambiguous. Germline CDR1 SGHRS, CDR2 YFSETQ. The CDR3 is 14 residues long. V was cut by 0 bases and J by 1 base, with 7 bases left in between. Here the CDR3 DNA reads TGCGCCAGCAGCTTGGAGTCCGCGAACACTGAAGCTTTCTTT. Protein product: CASSLESANTEAFF.

This sequence joins TRBV5-5 and TRBJ1-1, with TRBD1 as a possible D gene (5 bases). The germline V gene has CDR1 SGHKS and CDR2 YYEKEE (reference sequence). V was clipped by 0 bases and J by 4 bases, with 13 bases between them. The CDR3 loop spans 15 amino acids. This CDR3 reads CASSLERAGFTEAFF. CDR3 DNA: TGTGCCAGCAGCTTGGAGCGGGCAGGGTTCACTGAAGCTTTCTTT.

This sequence joins TRBV7-6 and TRBJ1-1; 10 bases line up with TRBD1. The CDR3 consists of 14 residues. Germline-derived CDR1 and CDR2 are SGHVS and FNYEAQ. With V trimmed by 5 bases and J by 6 bases, 6 bases remained unmatched. CDR3 sequence: CASSARQGASEAFF. The CDR3 DNA reads as TGTGCCAGCAGCGCACGACAGGGGGCCTCTGAAGCTTTCTTT.

CDR3 bases: TGTGCCAGCAGCCAAGAGGGCGGGGGCCTTTACGAGCAGTACTTC. It is translated as CASSQEGGGLYEQYF. The chain uses TRBV4-2 and TRBJ2-7, with D tentatively TRBD2 (7 bases). The CDR3 is 15 residues long. Germline CDR1 LGHNA, CDR2 YNFKEQ. V was shortened by 0 bases and J by 4 bases, with 13 bases between the two germline ends.

The chain uses TRBV7-6 and TRBJ2-6, with 7 bases identical to TRBD1. The J segment lost 3 bases and the V segment lost 5 bases, leaving 7 bases of the junction unmatched. The CDR3 extends over 16 amino acids. Germline V gene sequence: CDR1 SGHVS, CDR2 FNYEAQ. CDR3 sequence: CASSRRQGSGANVLTF. The CDR3, as DNA: TGTGCCAGCAGCCGTCGACAGGGAAGTGGGGCCAACGTCCTGACTTTC.

The rearrangement uses TRBV9 and TRBJ2-4; 8 bases are a match to TRBD2. Trimming removed 0 bases from V and 8 bases from J; junction bases left unmatched: 22. The CDR3 extends over 20 amino acids. Germline values: CDR1 SGDLS, CDR2 YYNGEE. CDR3 residues: CASSVGERGQFGGAGDIQYF. CDR3 nucleotide sequence: TGTGCCAGCAGCGTAGGAGAAAGAGGACAATTCGGGGGGGCCGGAGACATTCAGTACTTC.

The chain is built from TRBV11-2 and TRBJ2-7; D may be TRBD1 (5 bases). The V end was cut by 3 bases, the J end by 6 bases, with 12 bases between. Germline CDR1 SGHAT, CDR2 FQNNGV. The CDR3 contains 13 residues. CDR3 nucleotides: TGTGCCAGCAGCTTGGGGCACCTCCTCGAGCAGTACTTC. Protein: CASSLGHLLEQYF.

V and J are TRBV28 and TRBJ2-1, with D perhaps TRBD2 (7 bases). This CDR3 contains 16 residues. Germline V CDR1 and CDR2: MDHEN, SYDVKM. The V end was cut by 7 bases, the J end by 4 bases, with 20 bases between. Written as DNA, the CDR3 is TGTGCCAGCAACTTTATGAGGGGGGGAGTATACAATGAGCAGTTCTTC. As protein: CASNFMRGGVYNEQFF.

This sequence joins TRBV27 and TRBJ2-7, with 9 bases lining up with TRBD2. The CDR3 contains 14 residues. Losses at the gene ends were 5 bases for V and 5 bases for J; bases not matched to a gene: 7. Germline V gene lookup returns CDR1 MNHEY and CDR2 SMNVEV (reference sequence). The CDR3 DNA sequence: TGTGCCAGCAGTCCCGGGGCGGGAGGGCACGAGCAGTACTTC. Translation: CASSPGAGGHEQYF.

The count of this clone is one. The chain has TRBV5-1 and TRBJ2-7, with 9 positions matching TRBD2. Germline CDR1 reads SGHRS; CDR2 reads YFSETQ. V shed 1 base, J shed 5 bases, and the junction held 10 bases outside the gene matches. CDR3 length: 16 residues. The CDR3 region is CASSLIDAGGPHEQYF. In DNA, the CDR3 is TGCGCCAGCAGCTTGATCGATGCGGGAGGGCCCCACGAGCAGTACTTC.

J is TRBJ2-5 and V is TRBV7-8, with D perhaps assigned TRBD1 or TRBD2 (5 bases each). V gave up 0 bases and J gave up 10 bases, with 12 bases separating them. Germline loops: CDR1 SGHVS, CDR2 FQNEAQ. CDR3 length: 13 residues. The CDR3 reads CASSLAQEVDQYF. The CDR3 region has the DNA TGTGCCAGCAGCTTAGCACAGGAGGTTGACCAGTACTTC.

The genes are TRBV25-1 and TRBJ2-1; 8 bases match TRBD2. The V segment lost 8 bases and the J segment 15 bases; nucleotides outside the gene matches: 9. Germline V gene lookup returns CDR1 MGHDK and CDR2 SYGVNS. This CDR3 has 11 amino acids. Here the CDR3 DNA reads TGTGCCAGCCGGGGGGGGCTAGATGGGTTCTTC. As protein: CASRGGLDGFF.

This chain joins TRBV11-1 and TRBJ2-3; 9 bases line up with TRBD2. The J segment lost 1 base and the V segment lost 3 bases, leaving 5 bases of the junction unmatched. Germline V gives CDR1 SGHAT, CDR2 FQDESV (reference sequence). The CDR3 consists of 16 residues. The CDR3 sequence: CASSFRREGCTDTQYF. CDR3 in DNA: TGTGCCAGCAGCTTTCGGCGGGAGGGCTGCACAGATACGCAGTATTTT.

V is TRBV27 and J is TRBJ2-3; 7 bases map to TRBD1. Germline CDR1 reads MNHEY; CDR2 reads SMNVEV (reference sequence). With V trimmed by 2 bases and J by 6 bases, 5 bases remained unmatched. This CDR3 is built from 14 residues. The CDR3 DNA is TGTGCCAGCAGTTTAAGGGGACAGCGCGATACGCAGTATTTT. Translated: CASSLRGQRDTQYF.

The chain is built from TRBV15 and TRBJ1-1; D is undetermined. Germline V lookup: CDR1 LNHNV, CDR2 YYDKDF (reference sequence). CDR3 size: 14 residues. V was trimmed by 0 bases and J by 4 bases, leaving 9 bases between them. In DNA form, the CDR3 reads TGTGCCACCAGCAGAGAGATTTTGGGCACTGAAGCTTTCTTT. This sequence encodes CATSREILGTEAFF.

The table lists this clone with a count of one. This chain links TRBV4-1 with TRBJ2-5; perhaps TRBD2 as D (6 bases). The end of the DNA fits TRBJ2-7 better, so the J call may be wrong. CDR1 and CDR2 from the germline V gene are MGHRA and YSYEKL. The CDR3 has 15 amino acids. DNA for the CDR3: TGCGCCAGCAGCCAAGGGGCTAGCGTCGAATACGAGCAGTACTTC. Encoded protein: CASSQGASVEYEQYF.